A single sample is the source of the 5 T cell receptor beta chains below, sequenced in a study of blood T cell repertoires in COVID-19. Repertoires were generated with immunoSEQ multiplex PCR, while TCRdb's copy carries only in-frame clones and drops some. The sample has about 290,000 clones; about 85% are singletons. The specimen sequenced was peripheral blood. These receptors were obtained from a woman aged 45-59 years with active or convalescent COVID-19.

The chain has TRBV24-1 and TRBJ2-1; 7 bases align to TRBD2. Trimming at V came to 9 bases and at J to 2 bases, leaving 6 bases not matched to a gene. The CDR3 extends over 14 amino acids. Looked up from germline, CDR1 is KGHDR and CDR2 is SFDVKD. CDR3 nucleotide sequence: TGTGCCACCGCCGCGGGGGAGGCCTACAATGAGCAGTTCTTC. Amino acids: CATAAGEAYNEQFF.

The CDR3 DNA reads as TGTGCCAGCAGCTTAGGGGCAGGGGACACCGGGGAGCTGTTTTTT. It codes for CASSLGAGDTGELFF. This chain joins TRBV11-2 and TRBJ2-2; D is possibly TRBD1 (6 bases). CDR3 length: 15 amino acids. The germline CDR1 and CDR2 sequences are SGHAT and FQNNGV. V gave up 1 base and J gave up 3 bases, with 9 bases separating them. The variable domain in full, completed from reference TRBV11-2 and TRBJ2-2, reads EAGVAQSPRYKIIEKRQSVAFWCNPISGHATLYWYQQILGQGPKLLIQFQNNGVVDDSQLPKDRFSAERLKGVDSTLKIQPAKLEDSAVYLCASSLGAGDTGELFFGEGSRLTVL.

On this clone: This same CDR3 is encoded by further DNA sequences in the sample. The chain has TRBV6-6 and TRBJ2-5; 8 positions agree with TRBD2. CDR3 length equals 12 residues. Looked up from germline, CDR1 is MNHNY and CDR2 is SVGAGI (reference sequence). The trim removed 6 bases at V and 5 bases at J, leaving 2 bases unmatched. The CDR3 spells CASSPGGETQYF. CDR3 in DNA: TGTGCCAGCAGCCCGGGGGGGGAGACCCAGTACTTC.

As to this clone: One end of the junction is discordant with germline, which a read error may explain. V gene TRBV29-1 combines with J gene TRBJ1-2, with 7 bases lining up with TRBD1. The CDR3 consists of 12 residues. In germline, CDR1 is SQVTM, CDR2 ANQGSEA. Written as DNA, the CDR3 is TGCAGCGCCCGGACAGGATTGGATCCTACCCGATTC. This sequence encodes CSARTGLDPTRF.

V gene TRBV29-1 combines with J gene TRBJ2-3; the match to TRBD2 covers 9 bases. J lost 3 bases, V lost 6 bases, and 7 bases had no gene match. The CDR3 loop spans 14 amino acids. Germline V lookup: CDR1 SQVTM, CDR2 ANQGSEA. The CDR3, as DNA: TGCAGCGTGGGGCCGGGACTAGCAACAGATACGCAGTATTTT. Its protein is CSVGPGLATDTQYF.